Following are 5 T cell receptor beta chains from one sample sequenced in a study of graft-versus-host responses after intestinal transplantation. Antigens of these TCRs are unknown. Profiled with immunoSEQ multiplex PCR; TCRdb holds only in-frame clones, not every one. The sample records roughly 120,000 clones, 85% to 95% being singletons. Sample: unstimulated CD8+ T cells sorted from spleen or lymph node cells, taken before intestinal transplant. Receptors were obtained from a human donor who received an intestinal transplant.

The chain is built from TRBV27 and TRBJ2-7; 14 positions match TRBD2. The germline V gene encodes CDR1 MNHEY and CDR2 SMNVEV (reference sequence). The CDR3 sequence is 15 residues long. V lost 6 bases to trimming and J lost 3 bases; unmatched junction nucleotides: 4. The CDR3 nucleotides are TGTGCCAGCAGGGGGACTAGCGGGGGTTACTACGAGCAGTACTTC. This translates into CASRGTSGGYYEQYF.

This clone was counted once. The rearrangement links TRBV28 to TRBJ2-2; 15 nucleotides line up with TRBD2. V shed 5 bases, J shed 6 bases, and the junction held 10 bases outside the gene matches. CDR3 length: 18 residues. Germline V gene sequence: CDR1 MDHEN, CDR2 SYDVKM. CDR3 residues: CASSRGLAGGRDAGELFF. CDR3 nucleotides: TGTGCCAGCAGTAGAGGACTAGCGGGAGGGAGGGACGCCGGGGAGCTGTTTTTT.

The chain links TRBV27 to TRBJ2-5; 14 nucleotides line up with TRBD2. The CDR3 extends over 16 amino acids. The V segment lost 6 bases and the J segment 5 bases; nucleotides outside the gene matches: 8. From germline, CDR1 is MNHEY and CDR2 SMNVEV (reference sequence). The CDR3 spells CASRGLAGATRETQYF. The CDR3 DNA reads TGTGCCAGCAGGGGACTAGCGGGAGCCACCCGTGAGACCCAGTACTTC.

CDR3 DNA: TGTGCCAGCAGCCACGTCACACTGCGAACCCTCTGCAATGAGCAGTTCTTC. Protein: CASSHVTLRTLCNEQFF. The chain employs TRBV28 and TRBJ2-1; D gene uncertain. This CDR3 spans 17 amino acids. With 6 bases removed from V and 6 bases from J, the gap between germline ends came to 24 bases. The germline V gene has CDR1 MDHEN and CDR2 SYDVKM.

CDR3 loop: CASSFQGTGNQPQHF. The CDR3 bases are TGTGCCAGCAGTTTCCAGGGGACGGGCAATCAGCCCCAGCATTTT. The chain links TRBV28 to TRBJ1-5; perhaps TRBD1 as D (6 bases). There are 15 residues in the CDR3. Germline loops: CDR1 MDHEN, CDR2 SYDVKM. V was pared by 3 bases and J by 2 bases, with 11 bases between. Supplemented by reference TRBV28 and TRBJ1-5, the full variable domain reads DVKVTQSSRYLVKRTGEKVFLECVQDMDHENMFWYRQDPGLGLRLIYFSYDVKMKEKGDIPEGYSVSREKKERFSLILESASTNQTSMYLCASSFQGTGNQPQHFGDGTRLSIL.